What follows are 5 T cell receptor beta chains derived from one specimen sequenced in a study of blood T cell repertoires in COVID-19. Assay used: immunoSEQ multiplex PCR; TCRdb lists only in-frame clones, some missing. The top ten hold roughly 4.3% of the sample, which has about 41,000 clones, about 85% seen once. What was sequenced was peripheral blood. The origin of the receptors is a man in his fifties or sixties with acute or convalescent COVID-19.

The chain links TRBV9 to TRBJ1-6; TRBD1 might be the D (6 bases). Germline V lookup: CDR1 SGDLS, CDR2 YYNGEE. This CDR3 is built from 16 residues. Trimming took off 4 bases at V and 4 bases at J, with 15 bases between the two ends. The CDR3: CASSSRTAAYNSPLHF. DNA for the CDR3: TGTGCCAGCAGCTCAAGGACAGCGGCTTATAATTCACCCCTCCACTTT.

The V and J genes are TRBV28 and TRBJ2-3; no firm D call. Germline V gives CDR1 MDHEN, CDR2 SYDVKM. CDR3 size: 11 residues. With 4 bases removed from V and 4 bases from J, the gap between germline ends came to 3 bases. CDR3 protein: CASSSADTQYF. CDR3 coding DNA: TGTGCCAGCAGTTCGGCAGATACGCAGTATTTT. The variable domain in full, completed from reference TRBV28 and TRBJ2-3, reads DVKVTQSSRYLVKRTGEKVFLECVQDMDHENMFWYRQDPGLGLRLIYFSYDVKMKEKGDIPEGYSVSREKKERFSLILESASTNQTSMYLCASSSADTQYFGPGTRLTVL.

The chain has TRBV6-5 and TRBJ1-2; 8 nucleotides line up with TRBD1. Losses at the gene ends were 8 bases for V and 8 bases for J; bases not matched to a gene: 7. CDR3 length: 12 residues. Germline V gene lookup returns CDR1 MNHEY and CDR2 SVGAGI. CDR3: CASFWTGKGYTF. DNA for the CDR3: TGTGCCAGCTTTTGGACAGGGAAAGGCTACACCTTC.

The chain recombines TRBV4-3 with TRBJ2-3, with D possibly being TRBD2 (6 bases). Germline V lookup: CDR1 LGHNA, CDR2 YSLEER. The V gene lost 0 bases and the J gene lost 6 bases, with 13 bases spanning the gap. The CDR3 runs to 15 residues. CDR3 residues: CASSQDWGTVDTQYF. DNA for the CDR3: TGCGCCAGCAGCCAAGATTGGGGGACTGTGGATACGCAGTATTTT.

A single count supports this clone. The CDR3 protein is CASSVLQTGELFF. In DNA, the CDR3 is TGTGCCAGCAGTGTTTTACAGACCGGGGAGCTGTTTTTT. The V and J genes are TRBV2 and TRBJ2-2; D is unclear. CDR3 size: 13 residues. Trimming stripped 4 bases from V and 5 bases from J, with 8 bases between. Germline-derived CDR1 and CDR2 are SNHLY and FYNNEI.